This T cell receptor beta chain derives from a study of CD8 T cells in ankylosing spondylitis. TCRdb passed the 5' RACE reads through MiXCR, listing each CDR3 protein once. This table holds over 700,000 distinct CDR3 sequences, 19% found once. Findings of the study overall: Reported data indicate significant enrichment of disease-linked clones within matched ankylosing spondylitis synovial fluid. Roughly eight highly homologous variants made up a TCR beta motif that seemed to typify ankylosing spondylitis blood.

The germline CDR1 and CDR2 sequences are LGHDT and YNNKEL (reference sequence). Trimming took 0 bases from V and 14 from J; bases not matched to a gene: 8. The CDR3 is made up of 14 amino acids. This clonotype was seen a few times. Its matching antigen is unknown. Sequenced material: blood, either unsorted or a sorted T cell fraction (not recorded which). The J gene is TRBJ2-1, the V gene TRBV3-1; 9 bases match TRBD1. The sequence was obtained from a male donor with ankylosing spondylitis. The CDR3 reads CASSQDNWRDREFF. CDR3 DNA sequence: TGTGCCAGCAGCCAAGATAATTGGCGGGACAGGGAGTTCTTC.